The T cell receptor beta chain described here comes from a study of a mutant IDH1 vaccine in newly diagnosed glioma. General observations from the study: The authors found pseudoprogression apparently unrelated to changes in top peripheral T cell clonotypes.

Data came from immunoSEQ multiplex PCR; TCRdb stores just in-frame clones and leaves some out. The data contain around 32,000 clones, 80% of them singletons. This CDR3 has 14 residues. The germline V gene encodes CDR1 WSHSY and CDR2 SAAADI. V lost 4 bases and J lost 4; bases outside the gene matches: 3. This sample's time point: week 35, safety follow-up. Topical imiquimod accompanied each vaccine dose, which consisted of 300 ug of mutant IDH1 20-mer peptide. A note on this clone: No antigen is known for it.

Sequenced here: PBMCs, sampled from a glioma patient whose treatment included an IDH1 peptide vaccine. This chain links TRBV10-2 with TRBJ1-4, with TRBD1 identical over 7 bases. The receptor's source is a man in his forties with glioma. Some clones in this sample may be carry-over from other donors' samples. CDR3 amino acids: CASSGDSLNEKLFF. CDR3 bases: TGCGCCAGCAGTGGGGACAGCCTTAATGAAAAACTGTTTTTT.